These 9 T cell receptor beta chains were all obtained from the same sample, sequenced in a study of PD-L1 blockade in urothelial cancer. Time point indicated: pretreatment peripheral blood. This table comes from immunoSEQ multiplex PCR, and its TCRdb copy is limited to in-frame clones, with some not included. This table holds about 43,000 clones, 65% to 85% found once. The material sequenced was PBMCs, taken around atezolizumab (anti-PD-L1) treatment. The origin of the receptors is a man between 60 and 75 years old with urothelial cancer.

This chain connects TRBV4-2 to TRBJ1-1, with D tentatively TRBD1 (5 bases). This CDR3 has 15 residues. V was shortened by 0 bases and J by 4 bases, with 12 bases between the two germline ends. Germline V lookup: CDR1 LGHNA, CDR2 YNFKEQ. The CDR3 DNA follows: TGTGCCAGCAGCCAAGAGCCTCTAAGGGGCACTGAAGCTTTCTTT. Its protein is CASSQEPLRGTEAFF.

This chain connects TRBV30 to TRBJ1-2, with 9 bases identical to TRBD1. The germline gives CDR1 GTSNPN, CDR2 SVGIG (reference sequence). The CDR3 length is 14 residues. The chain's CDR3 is CASTGTGTNYGYTF. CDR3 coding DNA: TGTGCTTCCACCGGGACAGGGACTAACTATGGCTACACCTTC.

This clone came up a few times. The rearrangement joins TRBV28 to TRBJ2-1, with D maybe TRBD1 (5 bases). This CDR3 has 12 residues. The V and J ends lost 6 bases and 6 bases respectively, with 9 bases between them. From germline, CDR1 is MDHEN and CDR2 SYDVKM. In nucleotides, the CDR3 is TGTGCCAGCAGCACGCAGGGCAATGAGCAGTTCTTC. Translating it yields CASSTQGNEQFF.

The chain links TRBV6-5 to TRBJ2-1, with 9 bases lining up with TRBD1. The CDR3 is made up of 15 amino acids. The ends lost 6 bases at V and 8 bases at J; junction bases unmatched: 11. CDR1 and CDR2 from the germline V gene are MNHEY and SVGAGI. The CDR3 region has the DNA TGTGCCAGCAGCCTTCTAGGGACAGGGCAGGATGAGCAGTTCTTC. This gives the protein CASSLLGTGQDEQFF.

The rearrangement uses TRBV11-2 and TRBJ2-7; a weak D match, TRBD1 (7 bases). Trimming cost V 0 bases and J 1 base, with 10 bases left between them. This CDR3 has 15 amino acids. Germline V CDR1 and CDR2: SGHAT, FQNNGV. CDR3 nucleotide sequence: TGTGCCAGCAGCTTAGACAGGGGGGATTCCTACGAGCAGTACTTC. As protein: CASSLDRGDSYEQYF.

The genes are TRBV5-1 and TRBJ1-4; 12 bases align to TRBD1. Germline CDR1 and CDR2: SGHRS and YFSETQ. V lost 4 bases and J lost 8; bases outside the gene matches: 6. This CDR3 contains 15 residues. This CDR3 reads CASSLTGTGGEKLFF. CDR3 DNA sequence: TGCGCCAGCAGCCTCACCGGGACAGGGGGCGAAAAACTGTTTTTT.

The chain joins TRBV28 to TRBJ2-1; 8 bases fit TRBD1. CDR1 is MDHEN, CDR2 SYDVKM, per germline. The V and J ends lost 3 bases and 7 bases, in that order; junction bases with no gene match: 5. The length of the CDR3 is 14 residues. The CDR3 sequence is CASSFGTGWNEQFF. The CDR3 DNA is TGTGCCAGCAGTTTTGGGACAGGATGGAATGAGCAGTTCTTC.

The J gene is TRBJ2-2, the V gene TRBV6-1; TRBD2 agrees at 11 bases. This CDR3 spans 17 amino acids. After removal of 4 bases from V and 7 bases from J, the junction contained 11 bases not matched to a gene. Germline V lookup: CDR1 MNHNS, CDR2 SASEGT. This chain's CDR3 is CASSVSIAGGSSGELFF. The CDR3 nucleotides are TGTGCCAGCAGTGTCTCCATAGCGGGGGGGTCGAGCGGGGAGCTGTTTTTT.

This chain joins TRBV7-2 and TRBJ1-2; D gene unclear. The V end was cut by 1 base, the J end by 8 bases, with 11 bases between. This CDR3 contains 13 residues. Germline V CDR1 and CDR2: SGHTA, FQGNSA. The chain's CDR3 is CASSLDPGGGYTF. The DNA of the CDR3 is TGTGCCAGCAGCTTAGATCCCGGAGGCGGCTACACCTTC.